The 21 T cell receptor beta chains in this list originate from one sample, sequenced in a study of cytomegalovirus exposure and HLA in healthy donors. With 60 Vbeta and 13 Jbeta primers, the PCR was carried out. Data came from immunoSEQ multiplex PCR; TCRdb stores just in-frame clones and leaves some out. The profile shows under 300,000 clones, about nine tenths of them singletons. The sequencing input was PBMCs. The receptors shown here come from a middle-aged man in good health and CMV-seropositive.

This chain connects TRBV4-1 to TRBJ1-6; 10 nucleotides align to TRBD1. The CDR3 is made up of 14 amino acids. Germline-derived CDR1 and CDR2 are MGHRA and YSYEKL. V was clipped by 5 bases and J by 9 bases; unmatched bases: 4. The CDR3 nucleotides are TGCGCCAGCAGCGACAGGGGGCCTGGTTCACCCCTCCACTTT. It encodes CASSDRGPGSPLHF.

The rearrangement links TRBV19 to TRBJ2-7, with 8 bases matching TRBD2. The V gene's germline CDR1 is LNHDA and CDR2 SQIVND (reference sequence). J gave up 3 bases and V 4 bases, and 17 bases lay outside the gene matches. This CDR3 region has 18 residues. The CDR3 region is CASSTVAWREVGGYEQYF. The CDR3 nucleotides are TGTGCCAGTAGTACCGTCGCCTGGCGGGAGGTAGGTGGCTACGAGCAGTACTTC.

The V and J genes are TRBV6-5 and TRBJ2-5, with TRBD1 matching 8 bases. V gave up 3 bases and J gave up 4 bases; unmatched junction bases: 10. This CDR3 is 16 amino acids long. Looked up from germline, CDR1 is MNHEY and CDR2 is SVGAGI. DNA of the CDR3: TGTGCCAGCAGTTATGCAGGGGGCGGGACTCGAGAGACCCAGTACTTC. Protein product: CASSYAGGGTRETQYF.

The gene calls are TRBV29-1 and TRBJ2-4; D unresolved. Germline V gives CDR1 SQVTM, CDR2 ANQGSEA. The CDR3 totals 13 residues. V was clipped by 3 bases and J by 6 bases, with 12 bases between them. The CDR3 region has the DNA TGCAGCGTTGATCTGGTGCCCGGAAACATTCAGTACTTC. Translating it yields CSVDLVPGNIQYF. Supplemented by reference TRBV29-1 and TRBJ2-4, the full variable domain reads SAVISQKPSRDICQRGTSLTIQCQVDSQVTMMFWYRQQPGQSLTLIATANQGSEATYESGFVIDKFPISRPNLTFSTLTVSNMSPEDSSIYLCSVDLVPGNIQYFGAGTRLSVL.

The gene calls are TRBV19 and TRBJ1-5, with D possibly being TRBD1 (5 bases). CDR1 and CDR2 from the germline V gene are LNHDA and SQIVND (reference sequence). The CDR3 totals 16 residues. V lost 3 bases and J lost 4, with 16 bases in between. This CDR3 is CASSMFFGAENQPQHF. Written as DNA, the CDR3 is TGTGCCAGTAGTATGTTCTTTGGGGCAGAAAATCAGCCCCAGCATTTT. Together with reference TRBV19 and TRBJ1-5, the CDR3 gives the full variable domain: DGGITQSPKYLFRKEGQNVTLSCEQNLNHDAMYWYRQDPGQGLRLIYYSQIVNDFQKGDIAEGYSVSREKKESFPLTVTSAQKNPTAFYLCASSMFFGAENQPQHFGDGTRLSIL.

The V gene is TRBV4-2, the J gene TRBJ2-2; 11 nucleotides line up with TRBD2. Trimming took 3 bases from V and 2 from J; bases not matched to a gene: 5. This CDR3 contains 17 residues. The germline V gene encodes CDR1 LGHNA and CDR2 YNFKEQ. CDR3 nucleotide sequence: TGTGCCAGCAGCCATCCCCTAGCGGGAGGAAACACCGGGGAGCTGTTTTTT. It is translated as CASSHPLAGGNTGELFF.

Turning to this clone: The germline gene is not matched at one end of the junction; a read error may be the cause. V and J are TRBV7-3 and TRBJ1-1, with 10 bases aligning to TRBD1. In germline, CDR1 is SGHTA, CDR2 FQGTGA. The CDR3 length is 14 residues. This CDR3 reads CAGSLGQGVTEAFF. CDR3 DNA sequence: TGTGCCGGCAGCTTAGGACAGGGGGTCACTGAAGCTTTCTTT. The full variable domain, with the rest looked up from reference TRBV7-3 and TRBJ1-1, is GAGVSQTPSNKVTEKGKYVELRCDPISGHTALYWYRQSLGQGPEFLIYFQGTGAADDSGLPNDRFFAVRPEGSVSTLKIQRTERGDSAVYLCAGSLGQGVTEAFFGQGTRLTVV.

The rearrangement links TRBV30 to TRBJ2-7, with 9 positions matching TRBD2. With 3 bases clipped from V and 3 bases from J, the junction kept 3 bases outside the gene matches. The CDR3 extends over 13 amino acids. Germline CDR1 GTSNPN, CDR2 SVGIG (reference sequence). CDR3 bases: TGTGCCTGGAGGCGGGAGGGATACTACGAGCAGTACTTC. Encoded protein: CAWRREGYYEQYF.

Concerning this clone: One junction end does not reproduce the germline sequence, and a read error may be involved. The chain combines TRBV19 with TRBJ2-7, with 11 bases aligning to TRBD2. Germline loops: CDR1 LNHDA, CDR2 SQIVND (reference sequence). The CDR3 sequence is 14 residues long. CDR3 amino acids: CASSILAGGYERYF. CDR3 DNA sequence: TGTGCCAGTAGTATCCTAGCGGGAGGCTACGAGCGGTACTTC.

The V call is TRBV7-3, the J call TRBJ1-2; 10 bases are shared with TRBD1. V was pared by 3 bases and J by 8 bases, with 12 bases of the junction left unmatched. The CDR3 has 16 residues. Germline assignment: CDR1 SGHTA and CDR2 FQGTGA. CDR3 amino acids: CASSLGDRGQQEGYTF. In nucleotides, the CDR3 is TGTGCCAGCAGCTTGGGAGACAGGGGGCAGCAGGAAGGCTACACCTTC.

V is TRBV30 and J is TRBJ1-1, with 7 bases that match TRBD1. There are 13 residues in the CDR3. The germline V gene encodes CDR1 GTSNPN and CDR2 SVGIG (reference sequence). Trimming at V came to 5 bases and at J to 0 bases, leaving 3 bases not matched to a gene. CDR3 DNA sequence: TGTGCCTGGGAGACAGGGTTGAACACTGAAGCTTTCTTT. Residues: CAWETGLNTEAFF.

The chain employs TRBV28 and TRBJ1-2; no definite D call. V lost 2 bases, J lost 4 bases, and 14 bases lay in between. CDR3 length: 15 residues. Germline loops: CDR1 MDHEN, CDR2 SYDVKM. The CDR3 nucleotides are TGTGCCAGCAGTTTAGGGCGGCTTGAGGGCTATGGCTACACCTTC. The encoded protein is CASSLGRLEGYGYTF.

The rearrangement joins TRBV7-8 to TRBJ1-1; 7 bases match TRBD1. V gave up 0 bases and J gave up 2 bases; unmatched junction bases: 3. This CDR3 spans 15 amino acids. CDR1 is SGHVS and CDR2 is FQNEAQ in the germline V gene. CDR3 coding DNA: TGTGCCAGCAGCTTAGCGACAGGGAGAAACACTGAAGCTTTCTTT. It codes for CASSLATGRNTEAFF.

The V call is TRBV7-8, the J call TRBJ2-7; 11 positions agree with TRBD1. Germline CDR1 reads SGHVS; CDR2 reads FQNEAQ. Losses at the gene ends were 5 bases for V and 5 bases for J; bases not matched to a gene: 2. The CDR3 totals 13 residues. The CDR3 sequence: CASSRGQGDEQYF. The CDR3 nucleotides read TGTGCCAGCAGCCGGGGACAGGGGGACGAGCAGTACTTC.

The chain carries TRBV6-5 and TRBJ2-7, with no clear D. The CDR3 extends over 16 amino acids. In germline, CDR1 is MNHEY, CDR2 SVGAGI. V lost 0 bases and J lost 0, with 12 bases in between. CDR3 nucleotides: TGTGCCAGCAGTTACTCGACTGCTGTCCCCTCCTACGAGCAGTACTTC. As protein: CASSYSTAVPSYEQYF.

This chain uses TRBV19 with TRBJ1-2; 8 positions agree with TRBD1. Germline CDR1 and CDR2: LNHDA and SQIVND (reference sequence). The CDR3 extends over 14 amino acids. V was clipped by 6 bases and J by 2 bases; unmatched bases: 5. DNA for the CDR3: TGTGCCAGTAGCCGGGACAGGAGGAACTATGGCTACACCTTC. Protein sequence: CASSRDRRNYGYTF.

Notes on this clone: A junction boundary mismatches the germline segment, possibly from a read error. CDR3 in amino acids: CANSLDGGLGTEAFF. Here the CDR3 DNA reads TGCGCCAACAGCTTGGACGGGGGGCTGGGGACTGAAGCTTTCTTT. The chain combines TRBV5-1 with TRBJ1-1; D perhaps matches TRBD1 (6 bases). CDR3 size: 15 residues. In germline, CDR1 is SGHRS, CDR2 YFSETQ.

The chain uses TRBV11-3 and TRBJ2-2; 8 positions agree with TRBD2. Trimming cost V 5 bases and J 1 base; bases outside gene matches: 9. Germline V gene data show CDR1 as SGHNT and CDR2 as YENEEA. The CDR3 is 17 amino acids. The CDR3 reads CASSPRERELNTGELFF. DNA for the CDR3: TGTGCCAGCAGCCCTCGGGAGCGGGAGTTGAACACCGGGGAGCTGTTTTTT.

The gene calls are TRBV7-2 and TRBJ2-1; TRBD2 agrees at 12 bases. The CDR3 length is 16 residues. The V gene's germline CDR1 is SGHTA and CDR2 FQGNSA. V lost 7 bases to trimming and J lost 9 bases; unmatched junction nucleotides: 13. In DNA form, the CDR3 reads TGTGCCAGCACCAGGAGTCCAGGACTAGCGGGAATTGAGCAGTTCTTC. Protein: CASTRSPGLAGIEQFF.

The chain carries TRBV28 and TRBJ2-7; perhaps TRBD2 as D (6 bases). Germline CDR1 reads MDHEN; CDR2 reads SYDVKM. Trimming pared 1 base from V and 1 base from J, leaving 11 bases between. The CDR3 is 15 residues long. CDR3 nucleotide sequence: TGTGCCAGCAGTTTATTTGGCGGGATGTCCTACGAGCAGTACTTC. Its translation: CASSLFGGMSYEQYF.

This chain uses TRBV7-9 with TRBJ1-5, with 7 bases identical to TRBD1. The CDR3 length is 18 residues. Germline CDR1 SEHNR, CDR2 FQNEAQ (reference sequence). The junction had 16 bases not matched to a gene; V was cut back by 6 bases and J by 2 bases. The CDR3 is CASSNSWGKTGGNQPQHF. Here the CDR3 DNA reads TGTGCCAGCAGTAACTCCTGGGGGAAAACAGGGGGCAATCAGCCCCAGCATTTT.